The 14 T cell receptor beta chains listed next were all sequenced from one sample in a study of T cells after yellow fever vaccination. TCRdb re-called the 5' RACE reads with MiXCR, one entry per CDR3 protein. The table shows a few hundred thousand distinct CDR3 sequences, with around 10% occurring only once. The material sequenced was CD4+ T cells sorted from PBMCs, taken 5 days after the yellow fever booster vaccination. The receptors were gathered from a man aged 18 to 35 who received the YFV17D yellow fever vaccine.

The CDR3 DNA reads TGCGCCAGCGACCGCGGGGGGGTGTACAATGAGCAGTTCTTC. This sequence encodes CASDRGGVYNEQFF. The rearrangement links TRBV5-1 to TRBJ2-1; 9 nucleotides align to TRBD2. V lost 7 bases to trimming and J lost 4 bases; unmatched junction nucleotides: 6. The CDR3 totals 14 residues. CDR1 SGHRS and CDR2 YFSETQ come from the germline V gene.

This clonotype occurred many times. Compared with germline, one end of the junction differs, possibly owing to a read error. The V call is TRBV5-1, the J call TRBJ2-1; 11 bases align to TRBD2. Germline V lookup: CDR1 SGHRS, CDR2 YFSETQ. The CDR3 contains 16 residues. CDR3 sequence reads: CASSSSLAGVYNEQFF. The CDR3, as DNA: TGTGCCAGCAGCTCGTCACTAGCGGGGGTTTACAATGAGCAGTTCTTC.

This clonotype was observed a few times. CDR3 residues: CASSPGLAGAGEQFF. DNA for the CDR3: TGTGCCAGCTCACCGGGACTAGCGGGGGCCGGTGAGCAGTTCTTC. The J gene is TRBJ2-1, the V gene TRBV18, with 14 positions matching TRBD2. The germline CDR1 and CDR2 sequences are KGHSH and LQKENI. J gave up 9 bases and V 3 bases, and 4 bases lay outside the gene matches. The CDR3 is 15 amino acids.

This clonotype was detected only a few times. This sequence joins TRBV4-2 and TRBJ2-2; D is unclear. The CDR3 sequence is 15 residues long. V lost 0 bases and J lost 5, with 10 bases in between. Germline CDR1 reads LGHNA; CDR2 reads YNFKEQ. The CDR3 bases are TGTGCCAGCAGCCAAGACCCTAGTACAACCGGGGAGCTGTTTTTT. Encoded protein: CASSQDPSTTGELFF.

This clonotype has only a few counts. The chain links TRBV5-1 to TRBJ2-3; 11 bases map to TRBD2. The CDR3 extends over 17 amino acids. Germline V gene data show CDR1 as SGHRS and CDR2 as YFSETQ. J lost 6 bases, V lost 6 bases, and 15 bases had no gene match. The CDR3 DNA sequence: TGCGCCAGCAAAAGAACTAGCGGGGGCGAGGTGGGGGATACGCAGTATTTT. It is translated as CASKRTSGGEVGDTQYF.

This clonotype was found a few times. The rearrangement links TRBV30 to TRBJ2-1, with 7 nucleotides matching TRBD1. This CDR3 is built from 13 residues. V lost 0 bases and J lost 8; bases outside the gene matches: 4. The germline gives CDR1 GTSNPN, CDR2 SVGIG (reference sequence). Here the CDR3 reads CAWSVQGDHEQFF. CDR3 sequence (DNA): TGTGCCTGGAGTGTCCAGGGGGATCATGAGCAGTTCTTC.

In this sample, this clonotype turned up a few times. The chain carries TRBV7-6 and TRBJ2-3, with 9 nucleotides matching TRBD1. The CDR3 extends over 14 amino acids. V dropped 6 bases and J dropped 6; count of bases not matched to a gene: 7. Per germline, CDR1 SGHVS and CDR2 FNYEAQ. The CDR3 nucleotides read TGTGCCAGCAGTTGGGGACAGGGTCGGGATACGCAGTATTTT. Protein sequence: CASSWGQGRDTQYF.

The sample holds a few counts of this clonotype. The chain uses TRBV5-6 and TRBJ2-6; 11 nucleotides match TRBD1. CDR1 and CDR2 from the germline V gene are SGHDT and YYEEEE. Losses at the gene ends were 3 bases for V and 7 bases for J; bases not matched to a gene: 3. This CDR3 comprises 15 residues. CDR3: CASSWGTGGANVLTF. As DNA, the CDR3 is TGTGCCAGCAGCTGGGGGACAGGGGGAGCCAACGTCCTGACTTTC. Full variable domain (missing parts from reference TRBV5-6 and TRBJ2-6): DAGVTQSPTHLIKTRGQQVTLRCSPKSGHDTVSWYQQALGQGPQFIFQYYEEEERQRGNFPDRFSGHQFPNYSSELNVNALLLGDSALYLCASSWGTGGANVLTFGAGSRLTVL.

This clonotype occurred many times. The chain carries TRBV7-2 and TRBJ2-5, with D unresolved. Germline lookup yields CDR1 SGHTA and CDR2 FQGNSA. Trimming shortened V by 0 bases and J by 0 bases, and 2 bases separated the two germline ends. The CDR3 is made up of 13 amino acids. The CDR3 sequence: CASSLANQETQYF. The CDR3 DNA is TGTGCCAGCAGCTTAGCGAACCAAGAGACCCAGTACTTC.

The sample holds a few counts of this clonotype. CDR3 sequence (DNA): TGTGCCAGCAGTAAAGGTTCGGACAGCTCCTACGAGCAGTACGTC. Its translation: CASSKGSDSSYEQYV. This chain uses TRBV6-2 or TRBV6-3 with TRBJ2-7; tentative D call: TRBD1 (6 bases). With 5 bases removed from V and 0 bases from J, the gap between germline ends came to 14 bases. The V gene's germline CDR1 is MNHEY and CDR2 SVGEGT. There are 15 residues in the CDR3.

This clonotype was observed many times. The gene calls are TRBV12-3 or TRBV12-4 and TRBJ1-5, with 8 bases identical to TRBD1. V lost 2 bases and J lost 11; bases outside the gene matches: 8. The length of the CDR3 is 14 residues. CDR3 region: CASSLRQGRWSQHF. The CDR3 DNA reads as TGTGCCAGCAGTTTACGACAGGGGAGGTGGTCCCAGCATTTT.

This clonotype was picked up a small number of times. The chain couples TRBV20-1 to TRBJ1-1; no clear D gene. Germline lookup yields CDR1 DFQATT and CDR2 SNEGSKA (reference sequence). V lost 4 bases, J lost 3 bases, and 3 bases lay in between. The CDR3 totals 10 residues. CDR3 coding DNA: TGCAGTGCTACGTACACTGAAGCTTTCTTT. This codes for CSATYTEAFF.

V is TRBV2 and J is TRBJ2-7, with TRBD2 matching over 7 bases. After removal of 5 bases from V and 0 bases from J, the junction contained 7 bases not matched to a gene. Per germline, CDR1 SNHLY and CDR2 FYNNEI. The CDR3 is made up of 15 amino acids. CDR3 in DNA: TGTGCCAGCAGTTTAGCGGGTACGAGCTCCTACGAGCAGTACGTC. This encodes CASSLAGTSSYEQYV.

In this sample, this clonotype turned up a few times. This sequence joins TRBV6-5 and TRBJ1-3; D is ambiguous. The V end was cut by 8 bases, the J end by 0 bases, with 5 bases between. In germline, CDR1 is MNHEY, CDR2 SVGAGI. The CDR3 length is 12 residues. DNA of the CDR3: TGTGCCAGCCAGAGCTCTGGAAACACCATATATTTT. Translating it yields CASQSSGNTIYF.